The 16 T cell receptor beta chains below were found in one sample sequenced in a study of T cell changes during pregnancy in multiple sclerosis. The table came from immunoSEQ multiplex PCR; TCRdb's copy has only in-frame clones and leaves some out. Among roughly 72,000 clones listed, roughly nine tenths were seen once. Sequenced here: CD4+ T cells from peripheral blood mononuclear cells, sampled before pregnancy. These receptors came from a female donor with multiple sclerosis, enrolled in a pregnancy study.

The rearrangement uses TRBV14 and TRBJ1-1; D remains unclear. The V gene's germline CDR1 is SGHDN and CDR2 FVKESK. Trimming stripped 6 bases from V and 6 bases from J, with 14 bases between. CDR3 length: 13 residues. The CDR3 nucleotides are TGTGCCAGCAGGCGGAGATTGGGTGCTGAAGCTTTCTTT. Residues: CASRRRLGAEAFF.

The chain carries TRBV5-4 and TRBJ1-4; D is ambiguous. The V gene lost 4 bases and the J gene lost 2 bases, with 9 bases spanning the gap. Germline CDR1 reads SGHNT; CDR2 reads YYREEE (reference sequence). The CDR3 runs to 14 residues. The chain's CDR3 is CASSRGQTNEKLFF. DNA of the CDR3: TGTGCCAGCAGCCGAGGGCAGACTAATGAAAAACTGTTTTTT.

This chain uses TRBV29-1 with TRBJ2-1; 8 bases are shared with TRBD2. Germline V gene sequence: CDR1 SQVTM, CDR2 ANQGSEA. Trimming removed 6 bases from V and 0 bases from J; junction bases left unmatched: 7. The CDR3 is made up of 15 amino acids. CDR3 residues: CSVGGGTSSYNEQFF. In DNA, the CDR3 is TGCAGCGTGGGGGGCGGGACTAGCTCCTACAATGAGCAGTTCTTC.

This chain links TRBV5-6 with TRBJ2-5, with D possibly TRBD1 on 6 matching bases. This CDR3 has 13 amino acids. Deletions cut 5 bases from V and 9 bases from J, with 17 bases between. Germline CDR1 SGHDT, CDR2 YYEEEE. The CDR3 sequence: CASSLQGERAQYF. CDR3 DNA sequence: TGTGCCAGCAGTTTACAGGGAGAGAGGGCCCAGTACTTC.

V usage is TRBV7-8 and J usage is TRBJ2-2, with 10 nucleotides matching TRBD2. The CDR3 is 18 residues long. Germline lookup yields CDR1 SGHVS and CDR2 FQNEAQ. Germline trimming cut 0 bases from V and 1 base from J; bases unmatched to any gene: 5. The CDR3 loop reads CASSLAASGGWNTGELFF. CDR3 in DNA: TGTGCCAGCAGCTTAGCGGCTAGCGGGGGATGGAACACCGGGGAGCTGTTTTTT.

This chain links TRBV9 with TRBJ2-1, with TRBD2 matching over 12 bases. The CDR3 length is 15 residues. Germline CDR1 SGDLS, CDR2 YYNGEE. The J segment lost 2 bases and the V segment lost 7 bases, leaving 4 bases of the junction unmatched. CDR3 protein: CASGLAGGTYNEQFF. The CDR3, as DNA: TGTGCCAGCGGCCTAGCGGGGGGGACCTACAATGAGCAGTTCTTC.

The chain combines TRBV10-3 with TRBJ1-1, with D possibly matching TRBD1 (6 bases). The CDR3 is 16 amino acids. The V gene's germline CDR1 is ENHRY and CDR2 SYGVKD. The V gene lost 4 bases and the J gene lost 1 base, with 16 bases spanning the gap. The CDR3 is CAISGGQGRGNTEAFF. The CDR3 DNA sequence: TGTGCCATCAGTGGGGGGCAGGGCCGGGGGAACACTGAAGCTTTCTTT.

The chain links TRBV20-1 to TRBJ1-2, with D tentatively TRBD1 (5 bases). The CDR3 is 11 amino acids. Deletions cut 3 bases from V and 6 bases from J, with 8 bases between. Germline CDR1 reads DFQATT; CDR2 reads SNEGSKA (reference sequence). The CDR3 coding sequence is TGCAGTGCTAGGGGGCTCAATGGCTACACCTTC. This translates into CSARGLNGYTF.

This sequence joins TRBV6-5 and TRBJ2-3, with a possible D match to TRBD2 (5 bases). V lost 2 bases to trimming and J lost 5 bases, with 8 bases between them. The CDR3 length is 13 residues. Germline lookup yields CDR1 MNHEY and CDR2 SVGAGI. Here the CDR3 DNA reads TGTGCCAGCAGTTACGCCCGGGGAGATACGCAGTATTTT. Its protein is CASSYARGDTQYF.

This chain joins TRBV4-2 and TRBJ2-1; 10 bases line up with TRBD2. Trimming at V came to 5 bases and at J to 6 bases, leaving 10 bases not matched to a gene. From germline, CDR1 is LGHNA and CDR2 YNFKEQ. This CDR3 spans 16 amino acids. The chain's CDR3 is CASSSRAGGPSNEQFF. Here the CDR3 DNA reads TGTGCCAGCAGCTCACGAGCGGGAGGGCCTTCCAATGAGCAGTTCTTC.

The chain links TRBV25-1 to TRBJ2-5, with 8 nucleotides matching TRBD1. V lost 4 bases to trimming and J lost 5 bases; unmatched junction nucleotides: 3. Germline V gene data show CDR1 as MGHDK and CDR2 as SYGVNS. The CDR3 runs to 13 residues. CDR3 bases: TGTGCCAGCAGTGGGCAGGGGGCCGAGACCCAGTACTTC. Protein: CASSGQGAETQYF.

The rearrangement links TRBV6-4 to TRBJ2-7, with D uncertain. This CDR3 is 17 amino acids long. Trimming left V 1 base short and J 2 bases short, with 18 bases between. CDR1 is MRHNA, CDR2 SNTAGT, per germline. The CDR3 loop is CASSDYYPRLVPYEQYF. For the CDR3, the DNA is TGTGCCAGCAGTGACTATTATCCGCGACTGGTGCCCTACGAGCAGTACTTC.

This clone occurred once. The CDR3 spells CASSRGRSSGLNTGELFF. The CDR3 coding sequence is TGTGCCAGCTCACGCGGCCGATCTAGCGGGCTAAACACCGGGGAGCTGTTTTTT. The chain is built from TRBV18 and TRBJ2-2, with 8 bases fitting TRBD2. Germline V gene sequence: CDR1 KGHSH, CDR2 LQKENI. The V and J ends lost 4 bases and 2 bases, in that order; junction bases with no gene match: 12. The CDR3 contains 18 residues.

J is TRBJ2-7 and V is TRBV6-5, with no clear D. CDR1 and CDR2 (germline): MNHEY, SVGAGI. V was shortened by 5 bases and J by 3 bases, with 17 bases between the two germline ends. This CDR3 is 15 amino acids long. The CDR3 spells CASSPDRQPVYEQYF. The CDR3, as DNA: TGTGCCAGCAGTCCCGATAGACAACCAGTCTACGAGCAGTACTTC.

The V gene is TRBV7-2, the J gene TRBJ1-6; possible D gene TRBD1, 6 bases. This CDR3 spans 15 amino acids. CDR1 and CDR2 (germline): SGHTA, FQGNSA. Trimming cost V 4 bases and J 4 bases, with 11 bases left between them. CDR3 sequence reads: CASSSKDRYNSPLHF. The CDR3 DNA reads TGTGCCAGCAGCTCTAAGGACAGATATAATTCACCCCTCCACTTT.

The rearrangement uses TRBV25-1 and TRBJ1-3; 7 bases match TRBD1. With V trimmed by 3 bases and J by 2 bases, 1 base remained unmatched. Germline assignment: CDR1 MGHDK and CDR2 SYGVNS. The CDR3 sequence is 14 residues long. CDR3 amino acids: CASSEGTAGNTIYF. In nucleotides, the CDR3 is TGTGCCAGCAGTGAGGGGACAGCTGGAAACACCATATATTTT.